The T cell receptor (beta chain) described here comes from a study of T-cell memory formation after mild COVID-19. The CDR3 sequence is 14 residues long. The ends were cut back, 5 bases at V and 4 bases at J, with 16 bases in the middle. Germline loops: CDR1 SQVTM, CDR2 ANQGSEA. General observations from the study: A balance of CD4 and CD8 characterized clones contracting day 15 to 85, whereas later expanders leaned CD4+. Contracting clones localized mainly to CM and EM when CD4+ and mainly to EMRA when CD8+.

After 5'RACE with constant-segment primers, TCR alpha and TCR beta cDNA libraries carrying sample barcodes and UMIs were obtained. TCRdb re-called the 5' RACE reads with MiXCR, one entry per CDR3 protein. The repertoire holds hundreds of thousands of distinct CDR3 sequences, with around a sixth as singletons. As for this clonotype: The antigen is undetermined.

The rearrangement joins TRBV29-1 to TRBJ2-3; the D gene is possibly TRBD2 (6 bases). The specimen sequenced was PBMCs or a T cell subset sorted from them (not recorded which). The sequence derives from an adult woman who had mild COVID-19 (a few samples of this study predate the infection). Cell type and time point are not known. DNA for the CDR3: TGCAGCGTTTTGAGGGGAGGTCGCGCAGATACGCAGTATTTT. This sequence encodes CSVLRGGRADTQYF.